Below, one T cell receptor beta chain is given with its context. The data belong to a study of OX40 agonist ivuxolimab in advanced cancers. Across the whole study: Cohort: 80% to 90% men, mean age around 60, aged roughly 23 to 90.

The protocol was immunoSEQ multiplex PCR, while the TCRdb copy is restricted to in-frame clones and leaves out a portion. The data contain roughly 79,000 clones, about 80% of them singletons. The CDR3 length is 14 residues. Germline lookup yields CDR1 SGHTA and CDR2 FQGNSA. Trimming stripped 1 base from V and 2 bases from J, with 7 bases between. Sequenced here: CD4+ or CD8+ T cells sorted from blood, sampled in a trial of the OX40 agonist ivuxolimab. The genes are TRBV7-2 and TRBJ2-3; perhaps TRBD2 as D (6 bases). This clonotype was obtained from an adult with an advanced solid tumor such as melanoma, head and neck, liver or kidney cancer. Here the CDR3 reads CASSLGTTTDTQYF. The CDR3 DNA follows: TGTGCCAGCAGCTTAGGGACTACCACAGATACGCAGTATTTT.